The source of this TCR beta chain is a study of cytomegalovirus exposure and HLA in healthy donors. Study as a whole: Per a later analysis, the roughly 640 first-cohort and over 90 validation repertoires shared one platform. General study points: Despite most TCR sequences being rare, some public TCRs occurred in many donors. Cytomegalovirus status was reportedly diagnosed by the classifier with high specificity and sensitivity. Overall, 164 TCR beta chains were annotated as cytomegalovirus-associated.

Sequenced by immunoSEQ multiplex PCR; TCRdb stores in-frame clones only, minus some. In the table there are about 74,000 clones, around 94% of which are singletons. To note about this clone: Antigen unknown.

The sequenced sample was PBMCs. The receptor comes from a man aged 18 to 30 in good health and CMV-seropositive.

This chain's CDR3 is CAISEGTDNEKLFF. CDR3 coding DNA: TGTGCCATCAGTGAAGGGACAGATAATGAAAAACTGTTTTTT. This chain connects TRBV10-3 to TRBJ1-4; TRBD1 agrees at 7 bases. V shed 3 bases and J 4 bases; nucleotides not matched to a gene: 2. The germline CDR1 and CDR2 sequences are ENHRY and SYGVKD. This CDR3 is 14 amino acids long.